Presented here are 13 T cell receptor beta chains from one specimen sequenced in a study of blood T cell repertoires in COVID-19. Data came from immunoSEQ multiplex PCR; TCRdb stores just in-frame clones and leaves some out. The table lists approximately 360,000 clones, around 83% of them singletons. The sample comprised PBMCs or T cells enriched from blood (not recorded which). The receptors derive from a woman aged 50 to 60 who had recovered from COVID-19.

The genes are TRBV11-2 and TRBJ2-7; D remains unclear. CDR1 and CDR2 from the germline V gene are SGHAT and FQNNGV. Trimming removed 0 bases from V and 3 bases from J, with 9 bases in between. The CDR3 spans 14 residues. The CDR3 loop reads CASSLDGADYEQYF. The DNA of the CDR3 is TGTGCCAGCAGCTTAGATGGTGCGGACTACGAGCAGTACTTC.

V gene TRBV7-9 combines with J gene TRBJ1-6; D unclear. CDR1 is SEHNR, CDR2 FQNEAQ, per germline (reference sequence). The V and J ends lost 1 base and 6 bases respectively, with 10 bases between them. The CDR3 has 15 residues. CDR3: CASSLDGAPNSPLHF. CDR3 nucleotides: TGTGCCAGCAGCTTAGACGGAGCGCCTAATTCACCCCTCCACTTT.

This clone has a handful of counts. The J gene is TRBJ1-2, the V gene TRBV6-5, with TRBD1 matching over 11 bases. CDR1 is MNHEY, CDR2 SVGAGI, per germline. Trimming cost V 6 bases and J 4 bases; bases outside gene matches: 7. The CDR3 extends over 15 amino acids. CDR3 region: CASRRGQGAIYGYTF. DNA for the CDR3: TGTGCCAGCAGACGCGGACAGGGGGCCATCTATGGCTACACCTTC.

This clone was seen more than once but under ten times. The CDR3 coding sequence is TGTGCCAGCAGCCTAACAGGGCCAACTAATGAAAAACTGTTTTTT. It is translated as CASSLTGPTNEKLFF. The chain links TRBV7-2 to TRBJ1-4, with D possibly TRBD1 on 6 matching bases. There are 15 residues in the CDR3. Deletions cut 5 bases from V and 0 bases from J, with 10 bases between. CDR1 and CDR2 from the germline V gene are SGHTA and FQGNSA.

This clone was recorded once. This chain joins TRBV30 and TRBJ1-1; 7 positions agree with TRBD1. The CDR3 is 13 residues long. From germline, CDR1 is GTSNPN and CDR2 SVGIG (reference sequence). With V trimmed by 3 bases and J by 3 bases, 4 bases remained unmatched. The CDR3 DNA reads as TGTGCCTGGAGAGGGGACAGATACACTGAAGCTTTCTTT. This encodes CAWRGDRYTEAFF. Drawing the rest from reference TRBV30 and TRBJ1-1, the complete variable domain is SQTIHQWPATLVQPVGSPLSLECTVEGTSNPNLYWYRQAAGRGLQLLFYSVGIGQISSEVPQNLSASRPQDRQFILSSKKLLLSDSGFYLCAWRGDRYTEAFFGQGTRLTVV.

V gene TRBV5-4 combines with J gene TRBJ1-2; maybe TRBD1 (6 bases). CDR1 SGHNT and CDR2 YYREEE come from the germline V gene (reference sequence). V gave up 4 bases and J gave up 8 bases, with 15 bases separating them. CDR3 size: 13 residues. The CDR3 nucleotides read TGTGCCAGCAGCCCTGCAGGGGCGAGGGGCTACACCTTC. The encoded protein is CASSPAGARGYTF.

V and J are TRBV5-1 and TRBJ1-1, with D maybe TRBD1 (5 bases). V was trimmed by 7 bases and J by 0 bases, leaving 19 bases between them. The CDR3 spans 16 residues. CDR1 and CDR2 from the germline V gene are SGHRS and YFSETQ. CDR3 in DNA: TGCGCCAGCGCACAAAATATACAGGTCATGAACACTGAAGCTTTCTTT. It is translated as CASAQNIQVMNTEAFF.

The genes are TRBV4-3 and TRBJ1-3; D not resolved. Germline loops: CDR1 LGHNA, CDR2 YSLEER. The CDR3 runs 14 residues. The V end lost 2 bases, the J end lost 1 base, and 6 bases lay between the germline ends. CDR3 coding DNA: TGCGCCAGCAGCCAACTCACTTCTGGAAACACCATATATTTT. This encodes CASSQLTSGNTIYF.

The table lists this clone with a count of one. The CDR3 coding sequence is TGTGCCAGCAGCGTATCGGGGGGCACGCCTGAGACCCAGTACTTC. Translating it yields CASSVSGGTPETQYF. This chain uses TRBV9 with TRBJ2-5, with D perhaps matching TRBD2 (7 bases). The ends were cut back, 1 base at V and 5 bases at J, with 15 bases in the middle. Germline values: CDR1 SGDLS, CDR2 YYNGEE. The CDR3 is made up of 15 amino acids.

V usage is TRBV4-2 and J usage is TRBJ2-3; 11 bases are shared with TRBD2. V lost 4 bases to trimming and J lost 2 bases; unmatched junction nucleotides: 2. The CDR3 has 15 residues. Germline loops: CDR1 LGHNA, CDR2 YNFKEQ. The CDR3 is CASSRGLADTDTQYF. DNA of the CDR3: TGTGCCAGCAGCCGGGGACTAGCGGACACAGATACGCAGTATTTT.

The chain links TRBV7-9 to TRBJ2-7; D may be TRBD2 (6 bases). The CDR3 consists of 14 residues. Trimming removed 5 bases at V and 2 bases at J, with 13 bases between. Per the germline V gene, CDR1 is SEHNR and CDR2 is FQNEAQ (reference sequence). CDR3 protein: CASSLGGITYEQYF. The CDR3 DNA sequence: TGTGCCAGCAGCCTCGGCGGGATTACCTACGAGCAGTACTTC. The full variable domain, completed using reference TRBV7-9 and TRBJ2-7, is DTGVSQNPRHKITKRGQNVTFRCDPISEHNRLYWYRQTLGQGPEFLTYFQNEAQLEKSRLLSDRFSAERPKGSFSTLEIQRTEQGDSAMYLCASSLGGITYEQYFGPGTRLTVT.

V usage is TRBV5-1 and J usage is TRBJ2-3; 16 positions agree with TRBD2. The germline CDR1 and CDR2 sequences are SGHRS and YFSETQ. Germline trimming cut 4 bases from V and 3 bases from J; bases unmatched to any gene: 5. This CDR3 region has 17 residues. CDR3 nucleotides: TGCGCCAGCAGCAGCGGGACTAGCGGGAGGGCGACAGATACGCAGTATTTT. Encoded protein: CASSSGTSGRATDTQYF.

V usage is TRBV19 and J usage is TRBJ1-1; a possible D gene is TRBD1 (5 bases). The ends were cut back, 4 bases at V and 5 bases at J, with 14 bases in the middle. The V gene's germline CDR1 is LNHDA and CDR2 SQIVND (reference sequence). This CDR3 contains 14 residues. Here the CDR3 reads CASSTQVKGTEAFF. The CDR3 region has the DNA TGTGCCAGTAGTACACAGGTCAAGGGGACTGAAGCTTTCTTT.